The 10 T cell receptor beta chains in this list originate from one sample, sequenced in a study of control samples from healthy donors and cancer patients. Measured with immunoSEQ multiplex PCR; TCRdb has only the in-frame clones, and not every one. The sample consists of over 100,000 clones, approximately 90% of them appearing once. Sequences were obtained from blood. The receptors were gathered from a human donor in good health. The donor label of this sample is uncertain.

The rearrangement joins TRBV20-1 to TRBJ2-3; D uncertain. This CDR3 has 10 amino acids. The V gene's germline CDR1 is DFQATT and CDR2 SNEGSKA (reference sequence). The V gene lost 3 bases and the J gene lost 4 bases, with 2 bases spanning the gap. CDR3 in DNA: TGCAGTGCTAGTTCAGATACGCAGTATTTT. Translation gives CSASSDTQYF.

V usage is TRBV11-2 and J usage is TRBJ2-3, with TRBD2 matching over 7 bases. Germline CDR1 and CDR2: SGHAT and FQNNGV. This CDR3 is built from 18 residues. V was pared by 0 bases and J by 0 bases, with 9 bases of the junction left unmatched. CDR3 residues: CASSLDLESGVSTDTQYF. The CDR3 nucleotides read TGTGCCAGCAGCTTAGATCTGGAAAGCGGGGTCAGCACAGATACGCAGTATTTT.

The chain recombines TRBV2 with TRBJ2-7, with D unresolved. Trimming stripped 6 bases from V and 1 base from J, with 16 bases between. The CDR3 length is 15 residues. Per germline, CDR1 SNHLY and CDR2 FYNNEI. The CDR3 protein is CASSTSGGTSYEQYF. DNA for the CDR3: TGTGCCAGCAGCACCTCCGGTGGCACATCCTACGAGCAGTACTTC.

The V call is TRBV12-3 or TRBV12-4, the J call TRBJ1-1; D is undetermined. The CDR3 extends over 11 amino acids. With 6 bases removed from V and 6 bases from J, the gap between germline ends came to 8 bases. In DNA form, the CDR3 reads TGTGCCAGCAGCAGATTTGCTGAAGCTTTCTTT. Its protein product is CASSRFAEAFF.

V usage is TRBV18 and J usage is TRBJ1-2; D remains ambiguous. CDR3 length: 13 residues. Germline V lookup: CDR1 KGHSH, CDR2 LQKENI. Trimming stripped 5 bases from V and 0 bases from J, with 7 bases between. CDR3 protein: CASSENPNYGYTF. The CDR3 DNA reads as TGTGCCAGCTCAGAAAACCCTAACTATGGCTACACCTTC.

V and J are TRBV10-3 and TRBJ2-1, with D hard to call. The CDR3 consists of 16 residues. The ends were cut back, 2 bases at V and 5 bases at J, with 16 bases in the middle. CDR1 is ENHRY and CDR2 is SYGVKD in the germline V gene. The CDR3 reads CAISEPNKGYHNEQFF. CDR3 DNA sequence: TGTGCCATCAGTGAGCCAAATAAGGGATACCACAATGAGCAGTTCTTC.

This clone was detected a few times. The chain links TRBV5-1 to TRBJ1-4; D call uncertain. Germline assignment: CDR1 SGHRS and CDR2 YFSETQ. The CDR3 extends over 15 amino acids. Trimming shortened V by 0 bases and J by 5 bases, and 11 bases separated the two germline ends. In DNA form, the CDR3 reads TGCGCCAGCAGCTTGGCGGGCGTTACCAATGAAAAACTGTTTTTT. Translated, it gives CASSLAGVTNEKLFF.

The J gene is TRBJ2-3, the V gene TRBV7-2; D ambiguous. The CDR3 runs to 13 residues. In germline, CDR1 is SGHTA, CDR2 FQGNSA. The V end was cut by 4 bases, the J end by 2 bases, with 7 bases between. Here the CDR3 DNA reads TGTGCCAGCAGCTCATCTATCACAGATACGCAGTATTTT. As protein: CASSSSITDTQYF.

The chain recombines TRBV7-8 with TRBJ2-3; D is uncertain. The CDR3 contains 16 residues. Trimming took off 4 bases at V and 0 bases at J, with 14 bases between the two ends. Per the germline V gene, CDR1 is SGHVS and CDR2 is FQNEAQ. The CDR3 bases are TGTGCCAGCAGCTATCAGTTTAGGATTAGCACAGATACGCAGTATTTT. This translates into CASSYQFRISTDTQYF.

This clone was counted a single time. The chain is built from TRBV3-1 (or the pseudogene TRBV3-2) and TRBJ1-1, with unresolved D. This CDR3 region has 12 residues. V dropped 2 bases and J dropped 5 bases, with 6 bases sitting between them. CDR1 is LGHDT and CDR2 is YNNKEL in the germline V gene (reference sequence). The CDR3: CASSQLGTEAFF. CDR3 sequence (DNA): TGTGCCAGCAGCCAATTAGGAACTGAAGCTTTCTTT.